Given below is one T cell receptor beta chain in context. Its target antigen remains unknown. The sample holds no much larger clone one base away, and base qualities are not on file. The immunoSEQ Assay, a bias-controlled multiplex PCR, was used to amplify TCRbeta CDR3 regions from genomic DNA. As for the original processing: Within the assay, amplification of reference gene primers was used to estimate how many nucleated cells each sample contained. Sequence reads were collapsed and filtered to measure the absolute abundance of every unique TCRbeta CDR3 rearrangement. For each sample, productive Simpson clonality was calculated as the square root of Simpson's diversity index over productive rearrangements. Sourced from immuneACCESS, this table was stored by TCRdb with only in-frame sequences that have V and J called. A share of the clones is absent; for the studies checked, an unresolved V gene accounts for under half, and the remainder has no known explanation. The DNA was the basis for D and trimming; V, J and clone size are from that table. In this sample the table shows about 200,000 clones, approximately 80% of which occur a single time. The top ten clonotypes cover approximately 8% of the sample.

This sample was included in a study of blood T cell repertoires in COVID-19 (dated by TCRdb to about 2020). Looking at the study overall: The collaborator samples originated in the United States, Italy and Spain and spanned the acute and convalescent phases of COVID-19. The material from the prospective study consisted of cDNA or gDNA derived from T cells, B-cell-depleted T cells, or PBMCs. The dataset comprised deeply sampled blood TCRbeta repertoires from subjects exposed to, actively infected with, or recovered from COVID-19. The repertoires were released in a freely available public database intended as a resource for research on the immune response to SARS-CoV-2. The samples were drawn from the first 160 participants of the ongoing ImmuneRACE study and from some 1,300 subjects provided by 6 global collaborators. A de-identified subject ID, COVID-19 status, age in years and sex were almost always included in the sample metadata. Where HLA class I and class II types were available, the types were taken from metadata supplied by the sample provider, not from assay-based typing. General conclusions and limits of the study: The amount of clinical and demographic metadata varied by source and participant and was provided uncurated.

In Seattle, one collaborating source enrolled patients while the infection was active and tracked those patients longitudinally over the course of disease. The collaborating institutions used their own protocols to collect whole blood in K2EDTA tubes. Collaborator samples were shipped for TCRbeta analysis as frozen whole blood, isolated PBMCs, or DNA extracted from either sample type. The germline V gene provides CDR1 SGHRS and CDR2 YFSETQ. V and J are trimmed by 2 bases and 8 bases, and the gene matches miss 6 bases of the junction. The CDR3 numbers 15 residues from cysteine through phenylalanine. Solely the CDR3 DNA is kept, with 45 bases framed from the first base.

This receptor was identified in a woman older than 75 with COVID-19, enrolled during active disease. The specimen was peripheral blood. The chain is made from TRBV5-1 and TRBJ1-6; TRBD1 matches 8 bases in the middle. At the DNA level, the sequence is TGCGCCAGCAGCTTCACAGGGGGTGCTGATTCACCCCTCCACTTT. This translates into CASSFTGGADSPLHF.